Below are 8 T cell receptor beta chains sequenced from a single sample in a study of response to subunit inactivated influenza vaccine. TCRdb analysed the RT-PCR reads with MiXCR anew, one entry per CDR3 protein. The sample consists of about 780,000 distinct CDR3 sequences, about a fifth of them appearing once. The sequencing here drew on PBMCs from blood, taken 5 to 6 days after vaccination. All receptors come from a man aged 45-60 years who received an inactivated influenza vaccine.

This clonotype has more than one count but fewer than ten. This chain connects TRBV5-1 to TRBJ2-7; a possible D gene is TRBD1 (5 bases). Germline CDR1 SGHRS, CDR2 YFSETQ. This CDR3 spans 15 amino acids. Trimming removed 5 bases from V and 1 base from J, with 16 bases in between. CDR3 DNA: TGCGCCAGCAGACTATACCGACAGTCTTCCTACGAGCAGTACTTC. Translated: CASRLYRQSSYEQYF.

Note on this clonotype: Compared with germline, one end of the junction differs, possibly owing to a read error. V and J are TRBV5-5 and TRBJ2-2; D may match TRBD1 or TRBD2 (5 bases each). Germline CDR1 reads SGHKS; CDR2 reads YYEKEE (reference sequence). The CDR3 loop spans 14 amino acids. This CDR3 is CASSSGTGPGELFF. Here the CDR3 DNA reads TGTGCCAGCAGCTCTGGGACGGGCCCCGGGGAGCTGTTTTTC.

The gene calls are TRBV4-3 and TRBJ2-1; 10 bases line up with TRBD2. V dropped 0 bases and J dropped 0; count of bases not matched to a gene: 11. This CDR3 has 20 amino acids. The germline V gene has CDR1 LGHNA and CDR2 YSLEER. CDR3 sequence reads: CASSQDVSGGILSSYNEQFF. The DNA of the CDR3 is TGCGCCAGCAGCCAAGACGTTAGCGGGGGGATACTAAGCTCCTACAATGAGCAGTTCTTC.

The V and J genes are TRBV6-1 and TRBJ1-1; D gene unclear. Germline V gene sequence: CDR1 MNHNS, CDR2 SASEGT. The CDR3 has 16 amino acids. V dropped 7 bases and J dropped 1 base, with 19 bases sitting between them. CDR3 region: CASNDPTGPRNTEAFF. CDR3 coding DNA: TGTGCCAGCAACGACCCAACCGGACCGAGGAACACTGAAGCTTTCTTT.

CDR3 loop: CASSNLQGAINEQFF. In DNA, the CDR3 is TGTGCCAGCAGCAACCTGCAGGGGGCGATTAATGAGCAGTTCTTC. The rearrangement joins TRBV6-2 or TRBV6-3 to TRBJ2-1, with TRBD1 matching over 8 bases. Germline CDR1 is MNHEY and CDR2 is SVGEGT. Unmatched junction bases numbered 11, after V lost 6 bases and J lost 7 bases. The CDR3 contains 15 residues.

This clonotype was observed a handful of times. The chain uses TRBV15 and TRBJ2-7; D gene unclear. V was cut by 1 base and J by 0 bases, with 10 bases left in between. Germline V gene sequence: CDR1 LNHNV, CDR2 YYDKDF (reference sequence). This CDR3 has 15 amino acids. CDR3 bases: TGTGCCACCAGCAGAGTGGGCAGATTCTCCTACGAGCAGTACTTC. It yields the protein CATSRVGRFSYEQYF.

In this sample, this clonotype turned up a few times. This chain uses TRBV9 with TRBJ2-2; D remains unclear. The CDR3 has 15 residues. The germline CDR1 and CDR2 sequences are SGDLS and YYNGEE. The ends were cut back, 4 bases at V and 6 bases at J, with 16 bases in the middle. CDR3 protein: CASSPESGVAGELFF. CDR3 coding DNA: TGTGCCAGCAGCCCCGAGAGTGGGGTCGCCGGGGAGCTGTTTTTT.

The genes are TRBV4-3 and TRBJ1-4; D remains unclear. The CDR3 runs 13 residues. V dropped 3 bases and J dropped 5 bases, with 7 bases sitting between them. Germline CDR1 is LGHNA and CDR2 is YSLEER. The CDR3 DNA sequence: TGCGCCAGCAGCCACGGTCGGAATGAAAAACTGTTTTTT. As protein: CASSHGRNEKLFF.